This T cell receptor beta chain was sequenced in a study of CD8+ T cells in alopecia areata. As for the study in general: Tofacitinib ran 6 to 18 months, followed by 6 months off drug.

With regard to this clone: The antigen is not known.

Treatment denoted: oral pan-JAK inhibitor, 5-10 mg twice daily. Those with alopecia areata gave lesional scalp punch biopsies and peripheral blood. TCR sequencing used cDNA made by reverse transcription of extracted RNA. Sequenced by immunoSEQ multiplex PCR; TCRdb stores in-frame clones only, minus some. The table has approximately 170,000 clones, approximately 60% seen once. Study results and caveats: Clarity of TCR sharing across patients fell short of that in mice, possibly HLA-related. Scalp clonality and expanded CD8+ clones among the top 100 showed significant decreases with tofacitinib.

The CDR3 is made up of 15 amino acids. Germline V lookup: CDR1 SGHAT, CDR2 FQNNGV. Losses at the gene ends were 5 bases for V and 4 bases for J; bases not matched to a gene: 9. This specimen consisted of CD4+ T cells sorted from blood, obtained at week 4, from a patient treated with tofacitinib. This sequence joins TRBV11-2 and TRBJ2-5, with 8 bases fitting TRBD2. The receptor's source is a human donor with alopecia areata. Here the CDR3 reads CASSPRAGEGETQYF. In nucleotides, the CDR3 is TGTGCCAGCAGCCCTCGAGCGGGAGAGGGAGAGACCCAGTACTTC.